Following are 17 T cell receptor beta chains from one sample sequenced in a study of a mutant IDH1 vaccine in newly diagnosed glioma. The antigens for these receptors are not known. As for time point: week 11, during vaccination. Vaccine doses each comprised 300 ug of mutant IDH1 20-mer peptide, with topical imiquimod. Method: immunoSEQ multiplex PCR; TCRdb's copy keeps in-frame clones and lacks some. The table has some 64,000 clones, 75% to 85% seen once. The source was PBMCs, collected from a glioma patient whose treatment included an IDH1 peptide vaccine. The receptors originated from a man aged 50 or older with glioma.

This rearrangement joins TRBV4-2 to TRBJ2-1, with unresolved D. Germline V CDR1 and CDR2: LGHNA, YNFKEQ. CDR3 size: 14 residues. Trimming removed 0 bases at V and 0 bases at J, with 3 bases between. The CDR3 here is CASSQEGSYNEQFF. DNA of the CDR3: TGTGCCAGCAGCCAAGAGGGCTCCTACAATGAGCAGTTCTTC.

This clone was counted a single time. The J gene is TRBJ2-3, the V gene TRBV7-2; D remains unclear. Between the trimmed V and J ends, which lost 5 bases and 0 bases, there was a span of 3 bases. Per germline, CDR1 SGHTA and CDR2 FQGNSA. This CDR3 has 12 amino acids. CDR3 DNA: TGTGCCAGCAGCCGTAGCACAGATACGCAGTATTTT. This codes for CASSRSTDTQYF.

Here the CDR3 DNA reads TGTGCCAGCAGCGCTTACGATACGCAGTATTTT. This codes for CASSAYDTQYF. This rearrangement joins TRBV7-9 to TRBJ2-3, with D unclear. Between the trimmed V and J ends, which lost 5 bases and 6 bases, there was a span of 6 bases. This CDR3 spans 11 amino acids. Germline CDR1 is SEHNR and CDR2 is FQNEAQ (reference sequence).

Points on this clone: At one of its ends the junction is not consistent with the germline gene, which may arise from a read error. The V call is TRBV28, the J call TRBJ2-7, with 12 nucleotides matching TRBD2. The CDR3 covers 16 residues. CDR1 and CDR2 from the germline V gene are MDHEN and SYDVKM. This CDR3 is CASSPGLAGPIYKQYF. In DNA, the CDR3 is TGTGCCAGCAGTCCCGGACTAGCGGGACCAATCTACAAGCAGTACTTC.

The V and J genes are TRBV4-3 and TRBJ1-6, with D possibly being TRBD1 (5 bases). This CDR3 spans 13 amino acids. Germline V gene data show CDR1 as LGHNA and CDR2 as YSLEER. The V end lost 1 base, the J end lost 9 bases, and 7 bases lay between the germline ends. CDR3 bases: TGCGCCAGCAGCCAAGGGGGGGTTTCACCCCTCCACTTT. Amino acids: CASSQGGVSPLHF.

This clone has just a few counts. The V and J genes are TRBV11-3 and TRBJ2-2, with 10 positions matching TRBD1. V trimming: 5 bases; J trimming: 7 bases; junction bases outside the gene matches: 4. The CDR3 has 14 residues. Germline loops: CDR1 SGHNT, CDR2 YENEEA. The CDR3 reads CASSIGTGDGELFF. Here the CDR3 DNA reads TGTGCCAGCAGCATCGGGACAGGGGACGGGGAGCTGTTTTTT.

The gene calls are TRBV4-3 and TRBJ1-3; D possibly corresponds to TRBD1 (5 bases). Germline CDR1 LGHNA, CDR2 YSLEER. Trimming shortened V by 0 bases and J by 2 bases, and 11 bases separated the two germline ends. The CDR3 loop spans 16 amino acids. The CDR3 DNA follows: TGCGCCAGCAGCCAAGATTTCAAGGGGACTGGAAACACCATATATTTT. Protein sequence: CASSQDFKGTGNTIYF.

This sequence joins TRBV5-6 and TRBJ1-1, with D hard to call. The V and J ends lost 3 bases and 0 bases respectively, with 12 bases between them. CDR1 SGHDT and CDR2 YYEEEE come from the germline V gene. The CDR3 runs 15 residues. The CDR3 is CASSSPRTLNTEAFF. DNA for the CDR3: TGTGCCAGCAGCTCCCCCCGGACCTTGAACACTGAAGCTTTCTTT.

This chain uses TRBV19 with TRBJ1-2; D not certain. The CDR3 loop spans 12 amino acids. Per germline, CDR1 LNHDA and CDR2 SQIVND (reference sequence). Trimming removed 4 bases from V and 8 bases from J, with 11 bases in between. The CDR3 nucleotides are TGTGCCAGTAGTACAGGCTGGGTAGGCTACACCTTC. Encoded protein: CASSTGWVGYTF. The full variable domain, in which reference TRBV19 and TRBJ1-2 provide the parts outside the CDR3, is DGGITQSPKYLFRKEGQNVTLSCEQNLNHDAMYWYRQDPGQGLRLIYYSQIVNDFQKGDIAEGYSVSREKKESFPLTVTSAQKNPTAFYLCASSTGWVGYTFGSGTRLTVV.

The chain uses TRBV6-1 and TRBJ2-7; the D is unclear. CDR3 length equals 11 residues. Trimming shortened V by 3 bases and J by 3 bases, and 3 bases separated the two germline ends. Germline V gene sequence: CDR1 MNHNS, CDR2 SASEGT. CDR3 in DNA: TGTGCCAGCAGTGACCTCTACGAGCAGTACTTC. Its translation is CASSDLYEQYF.

This clone has a handful of counts. The genes are TRBV9 and TRBJ2-5, with a tentative D call TRBD1 (6 bases). The length of the CDR3 is 14 residues. The germline V and J ends were trimmed by 0 bases and 5 bases, with 11 bases remaining between them. Germline loops: CDR1 SGDLS, CDR2 YYNGEE. The CDR3: CASSVGTVRETQYF. DNA of the CDR3: TGTGCCAGCAGCGTAGGGACAGTCCGTGAGACCCAGTACTTC.

The chain is built from TRBV13 and TRBJ2-2; 9 nucleotides line up with TRBD2. The CDR3 is 18 residues long. With V trimmed by 4 bases and J by 1 base, 10 bases remained unmatched. Germline lookup yields CDR1 PRHDT and CDR2 FYEKMQ (reference sequence). The CDR3 loop is CASSSMDFSGGNTGELFF. The CDR3 region has the DNA TGTGCCAGCAGCTCTATGGATTTTAGCGGGGGGAACACCGGGGAGCTGTTTTTT.

The chain has TRBV5-1 and TRBJ1-5, with D perhaps TRBD1 (6 bases). V lost 0 bases, J lost 2 bases, and 12 bases lay in between. The CDR3 loop spans 16 amino acids. Germline assignment: CDR1 SGHRS and CDR2 YFSETQ. CDR3 region: CASSLEQGGRNQPQHF. In DNA, the CDR3 is TGCGCCAGCAGCTTGGAACAGGGTGGACGCAATCAGCCCCAGCATTTT.

V usage is TRBV28 and J usage is TRBJ2-3; D assignment may be TRBD1 or TRBD2 (5 bases each). The V gene lost 5 bases and the J gene lost 1 base, with 10 bases spanning the gap. The CDR3 spans 14 residues. The germline gives CDR1 MDHEN, CDR2 SYDVKM. DNA of the CDR3: TGTGCCAGCAGTGGGGGATTCGGCACAGATACGCAGTATTTT. Amino acids: CASSGGFGTDTQYF.

The chain is built from TRBV19 and TRBJ1-1; 8 bases are shared with TRBD1. The ends lost 7 bases at V and 1 base at J; junction bases unmatched: 8. Germline CDR1 is LNHDA and CDR2 is SQIVND (reference sequence). The CDR3 spans 15 residues. This CDR3 is CASTIQGGGNTEAFF. DNA of the CDR3: TGTGCCAGTACCATACAGGGGGGAGGGAACACTGAAGCTTTCTTT.

This chain links TRBV18 with TRBJ1-3; no reliable D call. This CDR3 has 16 residues. Germline assignment: CDR1 KGHSH and CDR2 LQKENI. V lost 2 bases and J 0 bases, leaving 11 bases between the germline ends. CDR3 loop: CASSPTGGDSGNTIYF. CDR3 sequence (DNA): TGTGCCAGCTCACCAACGGGCGGGGACTCTGGAAACACCATATATTTT.

This clone was counted between two and nine times. The chain links TRBV7-2 to TRBJ2-5; 8 bases are shared with TRBD1. Germline-derived CDR1 and CDR2 are SGHTA and FQGNSA. J was trimmed by 5 bases and V by 2 bases; bases with no gene match: 13. The CDR3 has 17 residues. The CDR3 loop is CASSLFPRGRVGETQYF. CDR3 nucleotides: TGTGCCAGCAGCTTATTCCCCAGGGGGCGGGTGGGCGAGACCCAGTACTTC. The full variable domain, in which reference TRBV7-2 and TRBJ2-5 provide the parts outside the CDR3, is GAGVSQSPSNKVTEKGKDVELRCDPISGHTALYWYRQSLGQGLEFLIYFQGNSAPDKSGLPSDRFSAERTGGSVSTLTIQRTQQEDSAVYLCASSLFPRGRVGETQYFGPGTRLLVL.